This T cell receptor (beta chain) was retrieved from a study of cytotoxic CD8 clonotypes in ibrutinib-treated CLL (dated by TCRdb to the early 2020s). Regarding the complete study: The cohort was composed of 11 relapsed/refractory and approximately 16 treatment-naive patients; IGHV unmutated status was identified in 17 to 18 patients. Responses were partial in 24 patients and complete in 2; after median about 70 months follow-up, around 15 stayed in remission and approximately 12 progressed. Response samples were taken after a median of approximately 12 months on treatment, ranging from about 6 to 40 months. An average of around 260,000 productive templates and tens of thousands of productive rearrangements was obtained per sample. Of the approximately 87 participants in the trial, 20 to 30 had longitudinal samples available. Cryopreserved peripheral blood mononuclear cells were obtained prior to treatment, at the time of response, and at either disease progression or sustained remission. Every remission and progressive disease sample was obtained while ibrutinib was still being received by the patients. General conclusions and limits of the study: Clonality rose at ibrutinib response, remained stable during sustained remission, and dropped back toward baseline at progression. Sampling times were not matched between sustained-remission and progressing patients, and lymph node repertoires were not studied. Baseline clonality exceeded that of age-matched healthy donors and correlated strongly with circulating CD8+ T-cell counts. Public clonotypes were rare and either shrank or stayed stable during treatment, and the rise in clonality at ibrutinib response reflected expansion of private clonotypes.

A MiSeq instrument was used for deep resolution sequencing, which targeted depths ranging from 1 in 1 million up to 1 in 200,000 T cells, with coverage averaging 10x for each clonotype. The immunoSEQ hsTCRB Kit was used to generate TCR beta libraries. The study's own analysis went as follows. ImmunoSEQ Data Assistant and ImmunoSEQ Analyzer were used for data analysis, and V, D and J genes were assigned according to IMGT definitions. Clonality, which ranges from 0 to 1, was calculated as one minus the normalized Shannon entropy of productive rearrangement frequencies. Public clonotype analysis was restricted to overrepresented clonotypes comprising at least 0.05% of each patient's repertoire. Roughly 13 age-matched healthy donor repertoires from immuneACCESS served as clonality controls. TCRdb limited this immuneACCESS table to in-frame rearrangements with V and J called. A share of clones is missing; checked studies link under half to unresolved V genes, and the rest is unexplained. The V and J calls and clone size are taken from that table; D and trimming were inferred from the DNA. Within this sample are some 140,000 clones, with around three quarters of them counted one time only. The ten largest account for around 13% of the sample.

The time point label, read with the paper, signifies: approximately eleven months on ibrutinib. For TCR beta library preparation, roughly 2.2 micrograms of genomic DNA were isolated from cryopreserved PBMCs. Longitudinal blood samples from CLL patients on ibrutinib monotherapy were analyzed using high-throughput TCR beta sequencing. The patients took part in an open-label, single-center phase 2 trial of ibrutinib monotherapy. Per the germline V gene, SGHRS is the CDR1 and YFSETQ is the CDR2. Trimming at the junction amounts to 0 bases on V and 0 bases on J, and the germline ends lie 6 bases apart. From the cysteine through the phenylalanine, the CDR3 covers 14 amino acids. The sequence is cut down to CDR3 DNA, 42 bases in frame from base 1. A word on this clone: There is no known antigen for this receptor. The input lacks base qualities; no much larger clone sits a single base away.

The sequences come from PBMCs, collected after 12 months of ibrutinib treatment. Here the chain combines TRBV5-1 and TRBJ2-5; no D segment can be confidently identified. The receptor's source is a human donor with chronic lymphocytic leukemia. The CDR3 loop reads CASSLDGYQETQYF. The sequence in DNA is TGCGCCAGCAGCTTGGACGGATACCAAGAGACCCAGTACTTC.